This TCR beta chain is from a study of blood T cell repertoires in COVID-19. CDR3 size: 13 residues. Looked up from germline, CDR1 is LNHDA and CDR2 is SQIVND (reference sequence). V lost 4 bases, J lost 7 bases, and 13 bases lay in between. Method: immunoSEQ multiplex PCR; TCRdb's copy keeps in-frame clones and lacks some. The sample includes some 150,000 clones, 86% of them seen just once. V and J are TRBV19 and TRBJ1-1, with D possibly matching TRBD1 (5 bases). Sample: peripheral blood. The receptor's source is a woman older than 75 in a cohort sampled during active or convalescent COVID-19. DNA of the CDR3: TGTGCCAGTAGTACGGGGGGGTTCAGTGAAGCTTTCTTT. The encoded protein is CASSTGGFSEAFF.